What follows are 2 T cell receptor beta chains derived from one specimen sequenced in a study of TET2 disruption in CD19-targeted CAR T cells. Method: immunoSEQ multiplex PCR; TCRdb's copy keeps in-frame clones and lacks some. Reported are more than 25,000 clones; the ten largest clones contain 1.9%. Indicated treatment: autologous CTL019 cells: CD19 CAR with 4-1BB and CD3 zeta domains. The antigens these receptors bind are not known. Sample: CD8- CAR+ T cells sorted from cultured blood T cells, taken for CD19 CAR T cell therapy. Subset here: CD8-negative CAR-positive T cells from the infusion product. Receptors originate from a man between 65 and 80 years old with chronic lymphocytic leukemia.

For this clone: The read falls 3 residues short of the CDR3 end, and the missing part is taken from the germline J gene. The chain employs TRBV20-1 and TRBJ2-7; the match to TRBD1 covers 9 bases. The CDR3 has 14 amino acids. Unmatched junction bases numbered 10, after V lost 5 bases and J lost 5 bases. Germline CDR1 reads DFQATT; CDR2 reads SNEGSKA (reference sequence). The covered CDR3 bases are TGCAGTGCTGAGCGATGGGACAGGGACCACGAG. This codes for CSAERWDRDHE. The whole CDR3 protein reads CSAERWDRDHEQYF.

As concerns this clone: From the germline J gene comes the end of the CDR3, since the read stops 3 residues before it. J is TRBJ2-1 and V is TRBV10-2, with TRBD2 matching over 7 bases. The trim removed 3 bases at V and 4 bases at J, leaving 6 bases unmatched. The CDR3 totals 15 residues. Germline V gene sequence: CDR1 WSHSY, CDR2 SAAADI. The CDR3 DNA, read in part, is TGCGCCAGCAGTGATGGGCTAGCGGAATACAATGAG. Its translation is CASSDGLAEYNE. The entire CDR3 sequence reads CASSDGLAEYNEQFF.